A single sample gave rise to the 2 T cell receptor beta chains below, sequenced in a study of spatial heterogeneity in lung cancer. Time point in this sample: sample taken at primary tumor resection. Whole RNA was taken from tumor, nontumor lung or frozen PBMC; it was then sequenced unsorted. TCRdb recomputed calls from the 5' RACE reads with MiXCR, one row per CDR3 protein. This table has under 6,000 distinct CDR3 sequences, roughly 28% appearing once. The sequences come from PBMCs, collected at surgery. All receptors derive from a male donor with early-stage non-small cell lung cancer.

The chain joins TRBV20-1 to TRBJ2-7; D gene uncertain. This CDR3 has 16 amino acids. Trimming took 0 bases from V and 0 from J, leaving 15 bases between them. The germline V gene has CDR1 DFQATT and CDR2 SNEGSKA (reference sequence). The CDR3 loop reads CSARDLRGSSSYEQYF. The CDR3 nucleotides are TGCAGTGCTAGAGACCTACGAGGCTCGAGCTCCTACGAGCAGTACTTC.

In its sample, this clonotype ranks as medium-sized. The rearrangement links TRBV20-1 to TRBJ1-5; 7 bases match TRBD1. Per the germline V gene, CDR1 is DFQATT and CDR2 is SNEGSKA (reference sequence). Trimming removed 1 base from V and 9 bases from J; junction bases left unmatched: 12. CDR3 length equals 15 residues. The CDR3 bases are TGCAGTGCTAGAGGGGACCGACAGGGTGTAGGGCCCCAGCATTTT. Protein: CSARGDRQGVGPQHF.